This TCR beta chain was sequenced for a study of T cells in Graves' hyperthyroidism and ophthalmopathy. TCR beta CDR3 region amplification was performed from RNA transcripts. Carried out on the TCR CDR3, a first-round RT-PCR used the HTBI primer set. In TCRdb, the multiplex PCR reads were re-called with MiXCR into one record per CDR3 protein. Here the sample spans around 370,000 distinct CDR3 sequences, under 20% being singletons. V was clipped by 5 bases and J by 2 bases, with 12 bases between them. The CDR3 sequence is 13 residues long. CDR1 is DFQATT, CDR2 SNEGSKA, per germline (reference sequence).

This chain joins TRBV20-1 and TRBJ2-5; D is perhaps TRBD2 (7 bases). The sequence derives from a young man with Graves' ophthalmopathy. Material: blood. CDR3 region: CSALAGAQETQYF. The DNA of the CDR3 is TGCAGTGCTCTGGCGGGGGCGCAAGAGACCCAGTACTTC.